This TCR beta chain was found in a study of shared clonotypes between healthy human individuals (dated by TCRdb to about 2020). A note on the overall study: A few men and a couple of women, aged 18 to 49 years, made up the cohort. Blood TCR repertoires of five healthy adults were deeply sequenced to estimate repertoire size and the extent of clonotype sharing between individuals. Each donor's leukapheresis produced roughly between roughly 0.9 and 8.9 billion PBMCs. Per donor, three plates each were used for CD4 naive and CD4 memory, two for CD8 naive, and one for CD8 memory. To increase sequencing depth and limit assay-specific biases, different laboratories used diverse techniques to prepare libraries and sequence TCR repertoires. Study-level results and caveats: Pairwise subsampling indicated that sequencing depth was expected to affect the degree of clonotype sharing among donors. The small number of donors limited the genetic and exposure-history diversity represented. Naive subsets generally had larger estimated clonotype richness than memory subsets did. Sampling was restricted to blood, and TCR repertoires in tissues likely differ from the TCR repertoires found in blood. Higher generation probabilities were observed for clonotypes shared by all four sorted-subset donors than for non-shared clonotypes. Rarefaction of sorted-subset datasets indicated incomplete sequencing despite the large sequencing depth. Across a handful of donors, about 5% of naive CD4, roughly 3.5% of naive CD8, under 2.5% of memory CD4, and under 0.45% of memory CD8 clonotypes were shared.

Trimming costs V 0 bases and J 5 bases, and their ends lie 12 bases apart. The CDR3 runs 15 amino acids, cysteine and phenylalanine included. Only CDR3 DNA remains: 45 bases, in frame from the first base. Per the germline V gene, SGHTS is the CDR1 and YDEGEE is the CDR2. Healthy HIV-negative adults with no recently reported acute infections or vaccinations were included as donors. Every donor was a Caucasian adult living in Nashville, Tennessee, USA. CD4+ T cells were enriched through magnetic negative selection, after which naive cells were positively selected on CD45RA and the remaining negative fraction served as the memory subset. Blood was collected by leukapheresis, and PBMCs were isolated by Ficoll-Histopaque density gradient centrifugation and then cryopreserved in liquid nitrogen vapor phase. Purity and quantity of every magnetically sorted T cell population were checked by analytical flow cytometry. Genomic DNA was isolated from each sorted fraction and quantified by UV absorbance on a Nanodrop 2000c.

Using the deep immunoSEQ assay, TCR CDR3 regions were amplified from genomic DNA by multiplex PCR. For each cell subset, the extracted genomic DNA was distributed evenly across all wells of several immunoSEQ 96-well plates, and each plate served as one replicate. For sorted subsets, 200 ng of genomic DNA, equivalent to 25,000 to 35,000 T cell genomes, went into each replicate PCR. Purified libraries were quantified with a Qubit 3.0 fluorometer, sized on a Bioanalyzer 2100, and re-quantified with the KAPA Library Quantification kit. Every immunoSEQ 96-well plate was sequenced on a dedicated single-read 150-cycle Illumina NextSeq 550 flow cell. From the authors' description of their analysis: Because the immunoSEQ output held only junctional sequences and lacked quality scores, the filtering could not match the filtering applied to full-length reads. Sequences were annotated with PyIR, a Python wrapper for IgBLAST v1.9, and V/J genes and CDR3 were assigned using IMGT germline references. Any read was removed if the V/J assignment was weak (E-value above 1e-6), the CDR3 was missing, or the read contained stop codons, out-of-frame junctions, or ambiguous translated residues. V3J clonotypes were defined as sequences sharing the same inferred V gene, J gene, and CDR3 amino acid sequence. The percentage overlap between two repertoires was calculated by dividing the number of shared unique clonotypes by the size of the smaller repertoire. Repertoire richness was assessed with RTK rarefaction, the Chao1 estimator, and Recon v2.1 estimates of unobserved clonotypes. For all TCRbeta clonotypes obtained by the gDNA method from a few donors, generation probabilities were computed with OLGA. In TCRdb, the immuneACCESS table is reduced to in-frame sequences with V and J assigned. These tables do not hold every clone; where another copy was compared, an unresolved V gene accounts for under half, and the others remain unexplained. V, J and clone size were drawn from that table, and D and trimming were deduced from the DNA. The sample contains roughly 2.2 million clones, less than 95% of them found a single time. The ten largest clonotypes hold approximately 0.41% of the sample.

Comment on this clone: This receptor's antigen is unknown. Base qualities are not provided; no much larger clone lies one nucleotide away.

What was sequenced was naive CD4+ T cells from PBMCs. What this sample's cell subset or site label stands for: CD45RA+ positively selected. This receptor chain uses TRBV5-8 and TRBJ1-5, with an unclear D gene assignment. The receptor comes from a man aged 18-30 years in good health. Some clones in this sample may be carry-over from other donors' samples. The CDR3 reads as follows: CASSLGVTAHQPQHF. The nucleotides read TGTGCCAGCAGCTTGGGGGTTACAGCCCATCAGCCCCAGCATTTT.